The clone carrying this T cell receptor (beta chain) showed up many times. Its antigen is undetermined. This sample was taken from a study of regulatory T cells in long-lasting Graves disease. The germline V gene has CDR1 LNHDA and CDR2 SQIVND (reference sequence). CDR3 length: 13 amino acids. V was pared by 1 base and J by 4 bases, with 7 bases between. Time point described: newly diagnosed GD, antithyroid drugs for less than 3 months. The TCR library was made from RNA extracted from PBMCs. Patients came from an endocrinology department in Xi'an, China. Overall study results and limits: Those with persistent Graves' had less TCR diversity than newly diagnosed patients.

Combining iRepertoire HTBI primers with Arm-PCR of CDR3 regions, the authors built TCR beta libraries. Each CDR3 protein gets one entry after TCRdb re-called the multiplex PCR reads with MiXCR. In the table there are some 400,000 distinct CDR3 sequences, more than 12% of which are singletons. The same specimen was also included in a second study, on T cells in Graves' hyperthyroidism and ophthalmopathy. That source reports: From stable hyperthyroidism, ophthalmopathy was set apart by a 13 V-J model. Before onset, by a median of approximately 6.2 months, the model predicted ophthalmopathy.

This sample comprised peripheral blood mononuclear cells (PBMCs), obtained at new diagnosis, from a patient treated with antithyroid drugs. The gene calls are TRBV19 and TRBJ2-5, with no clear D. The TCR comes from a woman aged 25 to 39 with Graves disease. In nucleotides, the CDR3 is TGTGCCAGTAGTATAGGAGTGATAGAGACCCAGTACTTC. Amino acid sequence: CASSIGVIETQYF.